Listed below are T cell receptor beta chains from one sample, sequenced in a study of T cell changes during pregnancy in multiple sclerosis. Clones were read by immunoSEQ multiplex PCR, and TCRdb kept only the in-frame ones, dropping some. This table has 90,000 to 95,000 clones, about 93% appearing once. The sample was peripheral blood, taken in the first trimester of pregnancy. These receptors were collected from a female donor with multiple sclerosis, enrolled in a pregnancy study. The CDR3 runs from the conserved cysteine through the conserved F or W. A D gene is named only where the DNA matches it firmly. Only some rows state a clone size, as once, few, many or a class for expanded clones.

j_call: TRBJ2-2
d_call: TRBD2
clone_size: -
v_call: TRBV4-2
cdr3_nt: TGTGCCAGCAGCCCTAGGGAGGGATCGAACACCGGGGAGCTGTTTTTT
cdr3_aa: CASSPREGSNTGELFF

j_call: TRBJ2-1
d_call: -
clone_size: -
v_call: TRBV6-5
cdr3_nt: TGTGCCAGCAGTTACTTGCGCGGGGCCGAGCAGTTCTTC
cdr3_aa: CASSYLRGAEQFF

j_call: TRBJ1-1
d_call: TRBD1
clone_size: once
v_call: TRBV5-5
cdr3_nt: TGTGCCAGCAGCCCGGGACAGGGGCCGGCTTACGGGACTGAAGCTTTCTTT
cdr3_aa: CASSPGQGPAYGTEAFF

j_call: TRBJ1-1
d_call: TRBD1
clone_size: few
v_call: TRBV10-2
cdr3_nt: TGCGCCAGCAGGGGACAGGGGACTGAAGCTTTCTTT
cdr3_aa: CASRGQGTEAFF

j_call: TRBJ2-1
d_call: TRBD2
clone_size: -
v_call: TRBV13
cdr3_nt: TGTGCCAGCACCCGGGGGGGGCCGCCTGGGGTCTTC
cdr3_aa: CASTRGGPPGVF

j_call: TRBJ2-7
d_call: TRBD1
clone_size: -
v_call: TRBV6-6
cdr3_nt: TGTGCCAGCAGTGGACAGGGGGCCTCCGAGCAGTACTTC
cdr3_aa: CASSGQGASEQYF

j_call: TRBJ2-5
d_call: TRBD2
clone_size: -
v_call: TRBV5-4
cdr3_nt: TGTGCCAGCAGCTTGGCTAGCGGAGAGACCCAGTACTTC
cdr3_aa: CASSLASGETQYF

j_call: TRBJ2-3
d_call: -
clone_size: -
v_call: TRBV4-1
cdr3_nt: TGCGCCAGCAGCCAAGTTGGGCAGGGGAGATTTTGGGATACGCAGTATTTT
cdr3_aa: CASSQVGQGRFWDTQYF

j_call: TRBJ2-1
d_call: -
clone_size: once
v_call: TRBV20-1
cdr3_nt: TGCAGTAGGGGGGGGTACAATGAGCAGTTCTTC
cdr3_aa: CSRGGYNEQFF

j_call: TRBJ2-3
d_call: TRBD2
clone_size: -
v_call: TRBV9
cdr3_nt: TGTGCCAGCAGCTATCATTCTAGCGGGGACTCAGATACGCAGTATTTT
cdr3_aa: CASSYHSSGDSDTQYF

j_call: TRBJ2-7
d_call: -
clone_size: -
v_call: TRBV25-1
cdr3_nt: TGTGCCAGCAGTCTTCTCTACGAGCAGTACTTC
cdr3_aa: CASSLLYEQYF

j_call: TRBJ2-1
d_call: -
clone_size: -
v_call: TRBV4-1
cdr3_nt: TGCGCCAGCAGCCAAGGACTAAGGTCCAATGAGCAGTTCTTC
cdr3_aa: CASSQGLRSNEQFF

j_call: TRBJ1-1
d_call: TRBD1
clone_size: -
v_call: TRBV5-4
cdr3_nt: TGTGCCAGCAGCAAGGGACAGATGAACACTGAAGCTTTCTTT
cdr3_aa: CASSKGQMNTEAFF

j_call: TRBJ1-1
d_call: -
clone_size: -
v_call: TRBV10-1
cdr3_nt: TGCGCCAGCAGGGACAGAATGAACACTGAAGCTTTCTTT
cdr3_aa: CASRDRMNTEAFF

j_call: TRBJ1-1
d_call: -
clone_size: -
v_call: TRBV29-1
cdr3_nt: TGCAGCGTTCTGGACAGTTTGAACACTGAAGCTTTCTTT
cdr3_aa: CSVLDSLNTEAFF

j_call: TRBJ2-2
d_call: -
clone_size: -
v_call: TRBV7-9
cdr3_nt: TGTGCCAGCAGGGGGCTTCCTACATACACCGGGGAGCTGTTTTTT
cdr3_aa: CASRGLPTYTGELFF

j_call: TRBJ1-5
d_call: -
clone_size: -
v_call: TRBV27
cdr3_nt: TGTGCCAGCAGTTTCGGGGGAAGCAATCAGCCCCAGCATTTT
cdr3_aa: CASSFGGSNQPQHF

j_call: TRBJ2-1
d_call: TRBD2
clone_size: -
v_call: TRBV19
cdr3_nt: TGTGCCAGTAGTTCTACTAGCGGGGGGTCCAATGAGCAGTTCTTC
cdr3_aa: CASSSTSGGSNEQFF

j_call: TRBJ1-1
d_call: TRBD1
clone_size: -
v_call: TRBV13
cdr3_nt: TGTGCCAGCAACGACCGGAAGGGGGCGATAACCGAAGCTTTCTTT
cdr3_aa: CASNDRKGAITEAFF

j_call: TRBJ1-6
d_call: -
clone_size: -
v_call: TRBV5-1
cdr3_nt: TGCGCCAGCAGCTTGGGCCAGGGATCTTTTAATTCACCCCTCCACTTT
cdr3_aa: CASSLGQGSFNSPLHF

j_call: TRBJ2-1
d_call: TRBD2
clone_size: -
v_call: TRBV4-1
cdr3_nt: TGCGCCAGCAGCCGGCCGGGGGGGGATGATGAGCAGTTCTTC
cdr3_aa: CASSRPGGDDEQFF

j_call: TRBJ2-7
d_call: -
clone_size: -
v_call: TRBV10-2
cdr3_nt: TGCGCCAGCAGTGGCCTAGGGGACGAGCAGTACTTC
cdr3_aa: CASSGLGDEQYF

j_call: TRBJ2-1
d_call: TRBD1
clone_size: -
v_call: TRBV11-3
cdr3_nt: TGTGCCAGCGGGGACAGGGTCAACAATGAGCAGTTCTTC
cdr3_aa: CASGDRVNNEQFF

j_call: TRBJ1-3
d_call: -
clone_size: -
v_call: TRBV5-6
cdr3_nt: TGTGCCAGCAGCTTCAGGGTACCTGGAAACACCATATATTTT
cdr3_aa: CASSFRVPGNTIYF

j_call: TRBJ1-4
d_call: -
clone_size: -
v_call: TRBV11-2
cdr3_nt: TGTGCCAGCAGCTTATATGGGTTCGGGAAAAATGAAAAACTGTTTTTT
cdr3_aa: CASSLYGFGKNEKLFF

j_call: TRBJ1-3
d_call: -
clone_size: -
v_call: TRBV25-1
cdr3_nt: TGTGCCAGCAGTACTATTGGTTGGGGGGCTGGAAACACCATATATTTT
cdr3_aa: CASSTIGWGAGNTIYF

j_call: TRBJ1-2
d_call: TRBD1
clone_size: -
v_call: TRBV29-1
cdr3_nt: TGCAGCGTTGAGGCACAGGGGTACGATGGCTACACCTTC
cdr3_aa: CSVEAQGYDGYTF

j_call: TRBJ2-7
d_call: TRBD1
clone_size: -
v_call: TRBV19
cdr3_nt: TGTGCCAGTAGTCCCCTTGTGGGACAGGGGGACTACGAGCAGTACTTC
cdr3_aa: CASSPLVGQGDYEQYF

j_call: TRBJ1-3
d_call: -
clone_size: -
v_call: TRBV7-9
cdr3_nt: TGTGCCAGCAGTCCAGATTACACCATATATTTT
cdr3_aa: CASSPDYTIYF

j_call: TRBJ2-2
d_call: -
clone_size: -
v_call: TRBV4-2
cdr3_nt: TGTGCCAGCAGCCACCCGGCGAGGCCCGGGGAGCTGTTTTTT
cdr3_aa: CASSHPARPGELFF

j_call: TRBJ2-5
d_call: TRBD2
clone_size: -
v_call: TRBV9
cdr3_nt: TGTGCCAGCGGGACTAGCGGGGCGGGGGGTCAAGAGACCCAGTACTTC
cdr3_aa: CASGTSGAGGQETQYF

j_call: TRBJ2-1
d_call: -
clone_size: -
v_call: TRBV4-2
cdr3_nt: TGTGCCAGCAGCCAAGGGCAGTACAATGAGCAGTTCTTC
cdr3_aa: CASSQGQYNEQFF

j_call: TRBJ2-3
d_call: TRBD2
clone_size: -
v_call: TRBV2
cdr3_nt: TGTGCCAGCAGCGTGACTACTTTGAGCGGGGTGAGCACAGATACGCAGTATTTT
cdr3_aa: CASSVTTLSGVSTDTQYF

j_call: TRBJ2-1
d_call: TRBD2
clone_size: -
v_call: TRBV19
cdr3_nt: TGTGCCAGTAGTAATCTAGCGGTCTCCTCCTACAATGAGCAGTTCTTC
cdr3_aa: CASSNLAVSSYNEQFF

j_call: TRBJ1-6
d_call: TRBD1
clone_size: few
v_call: TRBV7-3
cdr3_nt: TGTGCCAGCAGCGTCCGGGGACAGAGTAATTCACCCCTCCACTTT
cdr3_aa: CASSVRGQSNSPLHF

j_call: TRBJ2-7
d_call: -
clone_size: -
v_call: TRBV27
cdr3_nt: TGTGCCAGCAGTTTAGTCCCCGGACAGTCCTACGAGCAGTACTTC
cdr3_aa: CASSLVPGQSYEQYF

j_call: TRBJ2-1
d_call: TRBD2
clone_size: -
v_call: TRBV18
cdr3_nt: TGTGCCAGCTCACGGGCAAGCGGGGGGGCCCCGGGTGAGCAGTTCTTC
cdr3_aa: CASSRASGGAPGEQFF

j_call: TRBJ1-6
d_call: TRBD1
clone_size: -
v_call: TRBV7-3
cdr3_nt: TGTGCCAGCAGCCCGGGACAGGGATCTTCACCCCTCCACTTT
cdr3_aa: CASSPGQGSSPLHF

j_call: TRBJ2-5
d_call: -
clone_size: -
v_call: TRBV12-2
cdr3_nt: TGTGCAAGTCGCCCCCGGGGCCAGTACTTC
cdr3_aa: CASRPRGQYF

j_call: TRBJ1-6
d_call: -
clone_size: once
v_call: TRBV13
cdr3_nt: TGTGCCAGCAGCTTATTGGGGCTAGCGGGATCACCCCTCCACTTT
cdr3_aa: CASSLLGLAGSPLHF

j_call: TRBJ1-6
d_call: TRBD1
clone_size: -
v_call: TRBV19
cdr3_nt: TGTGCCAGTAGTTCGGGACAGTATAATTCACCCCTCCACTTT
cdr3_aa: CASSSGQYNSPLHF

j_call: TRBJ2-3
d_call: TRBD1
clone_size: -
v_call: TRBV5-1
cdr3_nt: TGCGCCAGCAGCTTGAGGGTCCCGGGACAGGGGAGCACAGATACGCAGTATTTT
cdr3_aa: CASSLRVPGQGSTDTQYF

j_call: TRBJ2-2
d_call: TRBD2
clone_size: -
v_call: TRBV27
cdr3_nt: TGTGCCAGCAGGCCTAGCGGGGGGGCGGGGACCGGGGAGCTGTTTTTT
cdr3_aa: CASRPSGGAGTGELFF

j_call: TRBJ2-3
d_call: -
clone_size: -
v_call: TRBV2
cdr3_nt: TGTGCCAGCAGTGAAGGGCTAGGGAGTAGGGTCACAGATACGCAGTATTTT
cdr3_aa: CASSEGLGSRVTDTQYF

j_call: TRBJ2-3
d_call: TRBD1
clone_size: -
v_call: TRBV5-1
cdr3_nt: TGCGCCAGCGCGGGACAGGGGGCGATCACAGATACGCAGTATTTT
cdr3_aa: CASAGQGAITDTQYF

j_call: TRBJ1-1
d_call: -
clone_size: -
v_call: TRBV11-2
cdr3_nt: TGTGCCAGCAGCTCGGGTGTAGGACTTGAAGCTTTCTTT
cdr3_aa: CASSSGVGLEAFF

j_call: TRBJ1-5
d_call: TRBD1
clone_size: -
v_call: TRBV6-6
cdr3_nt: TGTGCCAGCAGTCGGACAGGGGATCAGCCCCAGCATTTT
cdr3_aa: CASSRTGDQPQHF

j_call: TRBJ1-6
d_call: -
clone_size: -
v_call: TRBV2
cdr3_nt: TGTGCCAGCAGTGAGGGGCGGGGGGTATCACCCCTCCACTTT
cdr3_aa: CASSEGRGVSPLHF

j_call: TRBJ1-2
d_call: -
clone_size: once
v_call: TRBV19
cdr3_nt: TGTGCCAGTAGTATGGCAGGAAACTATGGCTACACCTTC
cdr3_aa: CASSMAGNYGYTF

j_call: TRBJ2-7
d_call: -
clone_size: -
v_call: TRBV19
cdr3_nt: TGTGCCAGTAGTACCGGGTTCTTGAACGAGCAGTACTTC
cdr3_aa: CASSTGFLNEQYF

j_call: TRBJ2-5
d_call: -
clone_size: -
v_call: TRBV15
cdr3_nt: TGTGCCACCGCGGACGGACAGCAAGAGACCCAGTACTTC
cdr3_aa: CATADGQQETQYF

j_call: TRBJ2-1
d_call: TRBD2
clone_size: -
v_call: TRBV10-1
cdr3_nt: TGCGCCAGCAGTGATTCCGGGACTAGCCTGAGCTCCTACAATGAGCAGTTCTTC
cdr3_aa: CASSDSGTSLSSYNEQFF

j_call: TRBJ2-3
d_call: TRBD2
clone_size: -
v_call: TRBV2
cdr3_nt: TGTGCCAGCAGTGATTGGGGGGGGTCCACAGATACGCAGTATTTT
cdr3_aa: CASSDWGGSTDTQYF

j_call: TRBJ2-7
d_call: -
clone_size: -
v_call: TRBV5-1
cdr3_nt: TGCGCCAGCAGCTTTAGGGGCGGTGACTACGAGCAGTACTTC
cdr3_aa: CASSFRGGDYEQYF

j_call: TRBJ2-7
d_call: -
clone_size: -
v_call: TRBV4-1
cdr3_nt: TGCGCCAGCAGCCAGGGAGGACATGGACCCTACGAGCAGTACTTC
cdr3_aa: CASSQGGHGPYEQYF

j_call: TRBJ1-1
d_call: -
clone_size: -
v_call: TRBV18
cdr3_nt: TGTGCCAGCTCACCACGGGGGGTGTGGACTGAAGCTTTCTTT
cdr3_aa: CASSPRGVWTEAFF

j_call: TRBJ1-2
d_call: -
clone_size: -
v_call: TRBV5-1
cdr3_nt: TGCGCCAGCAGCTTGGAGTCCCACAAGTATGGCTACACCTTC
cdr3_aa: CASSLESHKYGYTF